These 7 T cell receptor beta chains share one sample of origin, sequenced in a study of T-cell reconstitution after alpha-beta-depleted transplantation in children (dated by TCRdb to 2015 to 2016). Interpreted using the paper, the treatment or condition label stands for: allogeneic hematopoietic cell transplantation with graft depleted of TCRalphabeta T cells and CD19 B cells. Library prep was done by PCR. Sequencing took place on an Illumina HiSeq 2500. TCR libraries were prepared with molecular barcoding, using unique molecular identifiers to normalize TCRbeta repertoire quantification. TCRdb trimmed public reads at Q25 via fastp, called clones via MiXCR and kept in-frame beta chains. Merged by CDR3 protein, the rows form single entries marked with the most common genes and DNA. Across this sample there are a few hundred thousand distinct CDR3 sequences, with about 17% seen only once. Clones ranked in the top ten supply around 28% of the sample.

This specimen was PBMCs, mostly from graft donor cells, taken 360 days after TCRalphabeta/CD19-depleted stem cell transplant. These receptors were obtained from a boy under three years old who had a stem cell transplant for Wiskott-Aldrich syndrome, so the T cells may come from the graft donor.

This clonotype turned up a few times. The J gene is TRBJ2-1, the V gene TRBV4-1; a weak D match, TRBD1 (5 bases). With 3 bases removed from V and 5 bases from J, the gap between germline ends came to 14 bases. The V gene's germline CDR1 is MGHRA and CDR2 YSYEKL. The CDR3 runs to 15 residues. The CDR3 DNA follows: TGCGCCAGCAGCCAGTATGACAGTCCTAACAATGAGCAGTTCTTC. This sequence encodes CASSQYDSPNNEQFF.

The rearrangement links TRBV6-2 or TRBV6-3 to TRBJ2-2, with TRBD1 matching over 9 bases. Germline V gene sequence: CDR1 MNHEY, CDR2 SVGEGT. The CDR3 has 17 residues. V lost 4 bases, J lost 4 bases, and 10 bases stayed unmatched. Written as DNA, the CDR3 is TGTGCCAGCAGTTCATTACCCGGGACAGGGCCCACCGGGGAGCTGTTTTTT. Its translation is CASSSLPGTGPTGELFF.

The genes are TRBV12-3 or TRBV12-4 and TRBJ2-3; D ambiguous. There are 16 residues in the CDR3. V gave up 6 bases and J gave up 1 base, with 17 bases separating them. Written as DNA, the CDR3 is TGTGCCAGCAGCGGAGACTTGGGCGCCCGCACAGATACGCAGTATTTT. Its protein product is CASSGDLGARTDTQYF.

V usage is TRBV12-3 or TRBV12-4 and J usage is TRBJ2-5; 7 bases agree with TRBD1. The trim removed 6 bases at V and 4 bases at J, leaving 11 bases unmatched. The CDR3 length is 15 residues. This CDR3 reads CASSPRGLEGETQYF. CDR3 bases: TGTGCCAGCAGCCCAAGGGGGCTAGAGGGAGAGACCCAGTACTTC.

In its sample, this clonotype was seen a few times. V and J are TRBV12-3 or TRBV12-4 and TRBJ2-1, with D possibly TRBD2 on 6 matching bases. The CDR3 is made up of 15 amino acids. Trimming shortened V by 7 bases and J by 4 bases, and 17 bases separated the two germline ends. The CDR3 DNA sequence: TGTGCCAGCAAGACTTGGGGGGAGTCGTACAATGAGCAGTTCTTC. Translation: CASKTWGESYNEQFF.

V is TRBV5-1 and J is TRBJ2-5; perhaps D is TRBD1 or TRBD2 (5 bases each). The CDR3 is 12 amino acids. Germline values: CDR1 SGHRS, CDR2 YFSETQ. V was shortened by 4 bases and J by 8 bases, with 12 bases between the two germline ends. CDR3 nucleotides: TGCGCCAGCAGCCCCCGCTGGGACACCCAGTACTTC. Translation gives CASSPRWDTQYF.

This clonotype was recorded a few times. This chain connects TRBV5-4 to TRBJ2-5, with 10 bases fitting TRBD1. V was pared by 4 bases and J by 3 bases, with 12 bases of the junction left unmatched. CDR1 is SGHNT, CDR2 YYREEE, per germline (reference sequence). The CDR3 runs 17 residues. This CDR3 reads CASSHYGQGGIKETQYF. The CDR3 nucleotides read TGTGCCAGCAGCCATTACGGACAGGGGGGGATTAAAGAGACCCAGTACTTC.